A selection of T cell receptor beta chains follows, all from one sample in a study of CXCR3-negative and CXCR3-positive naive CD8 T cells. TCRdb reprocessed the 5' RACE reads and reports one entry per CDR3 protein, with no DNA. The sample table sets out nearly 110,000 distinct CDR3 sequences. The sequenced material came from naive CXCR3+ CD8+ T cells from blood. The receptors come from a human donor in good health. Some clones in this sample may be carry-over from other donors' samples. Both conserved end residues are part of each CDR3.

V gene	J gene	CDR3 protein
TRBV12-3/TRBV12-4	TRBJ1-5	CASSEGGLGNQPQHF
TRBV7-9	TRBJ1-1	CASSLGPWTMNTEAFF
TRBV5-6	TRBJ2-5	CASSWGLLALETQYF
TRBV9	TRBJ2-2	CASSVGGGTSIDTGELFF
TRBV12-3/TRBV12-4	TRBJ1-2	CASGLTSGYGYTF
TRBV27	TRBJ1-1	CASSQITGITEAFF
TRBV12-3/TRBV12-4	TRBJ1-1	CASSSTENTEAFF
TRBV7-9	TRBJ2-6	CASSLGDYGHSGANVLTF
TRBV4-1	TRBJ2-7	CASSRQGLSGEQYF
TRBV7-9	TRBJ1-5	CASSAAGDQPQHF
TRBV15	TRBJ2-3	CATSRDPAGTSGGMVDTQYF
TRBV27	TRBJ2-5	CASSPGGAIFDGTQYF
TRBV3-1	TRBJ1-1	CASSQTEITEAFF
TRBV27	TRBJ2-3	CASRRDRDEDTQYF
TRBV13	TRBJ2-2	CASSSTGTWDASFSGELFF
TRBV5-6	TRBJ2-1	CASSQDWPDNEQFF
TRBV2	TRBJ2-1	CASSEAAAYNEQFF
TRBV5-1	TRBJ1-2	CASSKISRGVYGYTF
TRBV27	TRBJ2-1	CASSSLAGGPHEQFF
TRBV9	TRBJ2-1	CASSVSGGTIDEQFF
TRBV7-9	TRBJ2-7	CASTAGQGAYEQYF
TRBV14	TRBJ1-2	CASRRDGNYGYTF
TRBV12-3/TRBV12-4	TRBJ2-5	CASKGLEWETQYF
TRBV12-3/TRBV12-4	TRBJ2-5	CASRSGTQQETQYF
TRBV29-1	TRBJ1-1	CSATGMNTEAFF
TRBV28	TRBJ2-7	CASSLAAEIHYEQYF
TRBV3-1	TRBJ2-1	CASSQDWRPMDEQFF
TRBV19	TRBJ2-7	CASSMAGADFHEQYF
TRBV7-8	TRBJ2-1	CASSIWTGDPYNEQFF
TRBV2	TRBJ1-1	CASSEGTDEAFF
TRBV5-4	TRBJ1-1	CASSPHTDLDTEAFF
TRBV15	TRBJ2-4	CATSRVGLEQYF
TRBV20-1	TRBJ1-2	CSARDLSGEGYGYTF
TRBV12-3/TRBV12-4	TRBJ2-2	CASSLAVANTGELFF
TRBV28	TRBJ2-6	CASSPLNSGANVLTF
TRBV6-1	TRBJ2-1	CASIASSGGYNEQFF
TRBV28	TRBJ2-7	CASSLSWGSSYEQYF
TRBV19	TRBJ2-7	CASSKTGLTYEQYF
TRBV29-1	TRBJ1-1	CSVDANMNTEAFF
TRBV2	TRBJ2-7	CASSGTVSYEQYF
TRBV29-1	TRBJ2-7	CSVRTLSYEQYF
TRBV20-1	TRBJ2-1	CSASSSTNLGNNEKFF
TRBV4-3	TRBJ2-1	CASSQDVGLGNEQFF
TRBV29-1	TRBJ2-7	CSVEGTSFEQYF
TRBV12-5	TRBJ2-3	CASGFPERTDTQYF
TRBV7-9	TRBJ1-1	CASSFIEHMNTEAFF
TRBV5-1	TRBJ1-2	CASSLAQDANYGYTF
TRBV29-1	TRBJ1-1	CSGRWRGEDTEAFF
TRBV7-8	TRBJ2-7	CASSWGSQTGEQYF
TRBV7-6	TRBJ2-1	CASSLGGSVPFF
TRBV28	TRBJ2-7	CASSFGQLGSYEQYF
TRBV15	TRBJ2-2	CATSTREGILPTGELFF
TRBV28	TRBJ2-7	CASSSRDSYSYEQYF
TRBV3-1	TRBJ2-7	CASSQDDLRYEQYF
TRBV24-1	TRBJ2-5	CATRRTGEETQYF
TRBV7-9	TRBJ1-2	CASSSIVSGEDYGYTF
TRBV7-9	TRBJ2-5	CASTLIGVETQYF
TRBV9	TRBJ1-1	CASSGTGSPRKAFF
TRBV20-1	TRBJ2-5	CSAVARLQETQYF